Below, one T cell receptor beta chain is given with its context. What it binds is unknown. Trimming took 7 bases from V and 9 from J, leaving 19 bases between them. Germline CDR1 reads MNHNS; CDR2 reads SASEGT. This CDR3 spans 14 amino acids. The data belong to a study of T-cell reconstitution after alpha-beta-depleted transplantation in children. Broader study findings: About two months after transplant, alpha-beta T cells reportedly came from several hundred expanded graft clones. Surviving thymic progenitors and recipient T cells were the source of high TCRbeta diversity at day 60 in some patients. One year after transplant, T-cell counts and diversity came mostly from newly produced T cells.

As it was prepared, the TCRbeta library received unique molecular identifiers. One entry per CDR3 protein results from TCRdb running MiXCR on the PCR reads. The table has around 250,000 distinct CDR3 sequences, roughly 8.2% seen once. This material consisted of PBMCs, mostly from graft donor cells, taken 180 days after TCRalphabeta/CD19-depleted stem cell transplant. This chain connects TRBV6-1 to TRBJ1-5, with D hard to call. This sequence originates from a male patient younger than 18 who had a stem cell transplant for acute lymphoblastic leukemia, so the T cells may come from the graft donor. The CDR3: CASTLETMGWPQHF. CDR3 in DNA: TGTGCCAGCACCCTAGAGACAATGGGTTGGCCCCAGCATTTT.